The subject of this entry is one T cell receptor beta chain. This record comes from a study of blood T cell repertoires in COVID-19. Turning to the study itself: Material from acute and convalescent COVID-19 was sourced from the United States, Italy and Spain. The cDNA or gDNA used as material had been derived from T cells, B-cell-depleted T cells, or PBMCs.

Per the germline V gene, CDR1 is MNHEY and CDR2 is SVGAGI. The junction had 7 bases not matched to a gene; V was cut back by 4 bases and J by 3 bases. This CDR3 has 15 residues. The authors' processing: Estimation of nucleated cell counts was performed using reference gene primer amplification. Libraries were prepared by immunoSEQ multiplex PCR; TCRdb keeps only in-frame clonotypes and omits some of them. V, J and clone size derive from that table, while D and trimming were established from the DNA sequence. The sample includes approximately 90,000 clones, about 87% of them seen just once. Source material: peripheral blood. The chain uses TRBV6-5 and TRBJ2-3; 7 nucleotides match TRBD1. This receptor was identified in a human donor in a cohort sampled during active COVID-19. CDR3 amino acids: CASSSPGQLTDTQYF. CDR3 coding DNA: TGTGCCAGCAGTTCCCCGGGACAGCTTACAGATACGCAGTATTTT.